This TCR beta chain was found in a study of T cell responses to AZD1222 COVID-19 vaccine. At the level of the study: Second-dose groups at about 4 or about 12 weeks were pooled.

V lost 3 bases and J lost 5; bases outside the gene matches: 9. Germline CDR1 is MDHEN and CDR2 is SYDVKM. This CDR3 comprises 15 residues. The method was immunoSEQ multiplex PCR; TCRdb's version includes in-frame clones alone and lacks a portion of them. This sample has 130,000 or so clones, with 90% found just once. This rearrangement joins TRBV28 to TRBJ2-5, with TRBD2 matching 7 bases. The source of this sequence is an adult in good health. The sample here was peripheral blood, taken on day 0 of AZD1222 vaccination. In nucleotides, the CDR3 is TGTGCCAGCAGTTTTGAGCGGGAATGGGGTGAGACCCAGTACTTC. Protein product: CASSFEREWGETQYF. Full variable domain (rest looked up from reference TRBV28 and TRBJ2-5): DVKVTQSSRYLVKRTGEKVFLECVQDMDHENMFWYRQDPGLGLRLIYFSYDVKMKEKGDIPEGYSVSREKKERFSLILESASTNQTSMYLCASSFEREWGETQYFGPGTRLLVL.